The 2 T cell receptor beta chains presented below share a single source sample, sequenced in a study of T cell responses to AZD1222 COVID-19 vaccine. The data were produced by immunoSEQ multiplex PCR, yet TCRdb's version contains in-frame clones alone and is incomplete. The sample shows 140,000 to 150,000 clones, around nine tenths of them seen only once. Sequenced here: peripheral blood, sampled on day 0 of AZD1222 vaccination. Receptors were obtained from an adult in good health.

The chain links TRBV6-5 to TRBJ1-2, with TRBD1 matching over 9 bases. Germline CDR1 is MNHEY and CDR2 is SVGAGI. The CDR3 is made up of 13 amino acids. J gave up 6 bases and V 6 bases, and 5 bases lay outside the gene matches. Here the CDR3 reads CASSSGTGNGYTF. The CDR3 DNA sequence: TGTGCCAGCAGCTCCGGGACAGGGAATGGCTACACCTTC.

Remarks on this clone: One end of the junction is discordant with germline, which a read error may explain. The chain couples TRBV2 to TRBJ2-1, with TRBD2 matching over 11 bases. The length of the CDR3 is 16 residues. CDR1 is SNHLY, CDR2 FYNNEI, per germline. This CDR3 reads CARSNPSGRSFNEQFF. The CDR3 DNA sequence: TGTGCCAGGTCGAACCCTAGCGGGAGGTCCTTCAATGAGCAGTTCTTC.